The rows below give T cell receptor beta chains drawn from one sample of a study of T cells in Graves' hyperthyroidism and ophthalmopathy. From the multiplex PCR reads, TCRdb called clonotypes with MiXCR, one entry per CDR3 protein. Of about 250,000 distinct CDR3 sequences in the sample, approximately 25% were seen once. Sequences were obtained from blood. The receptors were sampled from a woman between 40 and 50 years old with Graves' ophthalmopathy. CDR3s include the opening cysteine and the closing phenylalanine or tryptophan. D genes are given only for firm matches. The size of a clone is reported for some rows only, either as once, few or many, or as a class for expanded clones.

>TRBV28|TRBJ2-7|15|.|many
CASSFGWDHSYEQYF
TGTGCCAGCAGTTTCGGATGGGACCACTCCTACGAGCAGTACTTC
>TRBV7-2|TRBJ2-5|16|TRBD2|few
CASSPLAGATQGTQYF
TGTGCCAGCAGCCCCCTAGCGGGAGCCACTCAAGGGACCCAGTACTTC
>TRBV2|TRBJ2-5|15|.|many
CASSEAPRSGETQYF
TGTGCCAGCAGTGAAGCACCTAGGTCGGGAGAGACCCAGTACTTC
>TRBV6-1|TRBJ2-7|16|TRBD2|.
CASKPRKGGRIWEQYF
TGTGCCAGCAAACCAAGGAAAGGCGGGAGGATTTGGGAGCAGTACTTC
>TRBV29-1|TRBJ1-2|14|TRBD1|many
CSVDSGTGNYGYTF
TGCAGCGTTGATTCCGGGACAGGGAACTATGGCTACACCTTC
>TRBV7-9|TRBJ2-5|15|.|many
CASSLGQVRRETQYF
TGTGCCAGCAGCTTAGGGCAGGTACGGCGAGAGACCCAGTACTTC
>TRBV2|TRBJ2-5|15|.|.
CASLHESEGQETQYF
TGTGCCAGCCTACACGAATCAGAAGGGCAGGAGACCCAGTACTTC
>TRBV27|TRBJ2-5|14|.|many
CASSLWGGKETQYF
TGTGCCAGCAGTTTATGGGGCGGGAAGGAGACCCAGTACTTC
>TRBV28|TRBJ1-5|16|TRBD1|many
CASSSSDRALNQPQHF
TGTGCCAGCAGCTCTTCGGACAGGGCACTAAATCAGCCCCAGCATTTT
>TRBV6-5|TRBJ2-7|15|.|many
CASRPRDGSSYEQYF
TGTGCCAGCAGGCCCCGGGACGGTAGCTCCTACGAGCAGTACTTC
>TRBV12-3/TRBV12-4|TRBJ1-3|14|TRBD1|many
CASSLQGRGNTIYF
TGTGCCAGCAGTCTACAGGGGAGAGGAAACACCATATATTTT
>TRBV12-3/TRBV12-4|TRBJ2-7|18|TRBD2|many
CASRSGLAGAGAYYEQYF
TGTGCCAGCAGATCGGGACTAGCGGGAGCTGGGGCCTATTACGAGCAGTACTTC
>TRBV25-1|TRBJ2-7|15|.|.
CASSDAGLSSYEQYF
TGTGCCAGCAGTGACGCGGGCTTGAGCTCCTACGAGCAGTACTTC
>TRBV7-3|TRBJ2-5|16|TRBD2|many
CASSPSTSGTPETQYF
TGTGCCAGCAGCCCCAGCACTAGCGGGACCCCAGAGACCCAGTACTTC
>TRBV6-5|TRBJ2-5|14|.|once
CASSSRGGVETQYF
TGTGCCAGCAGTTCGAGGGGGGGCGTGGAGACCCAGTACTTC
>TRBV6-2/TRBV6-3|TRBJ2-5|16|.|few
CASSYERGDIQETQYF
TGTGCCAGCAGTTACGAACGGGGAGATATCCAAGAGACCCAGTACTTC
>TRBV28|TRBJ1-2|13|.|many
CASSLRQGHGYTF
TGTGCCAGCAGTTTGAGGCAGGGCCATGGCTACACCTTC
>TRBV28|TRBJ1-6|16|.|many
CASSLNAGNYNSPLHF
TGTGCCAGCAGTTTAAATGCAGGCAACTATAATTCACCCCTCCACTTT
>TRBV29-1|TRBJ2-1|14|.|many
CSVGVDFSYNEQFF
TGCAGCGTTGGGGTAGACTTCTCCTACAATGAGCAGTTCTTC
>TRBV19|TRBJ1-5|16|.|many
CASSIGVFGGNQPQHF
TGTGCCAGTAGTATAGGAGTCTTCGGGGGCAATCAGCCCCAGCATTTT
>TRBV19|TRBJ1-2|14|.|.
CASRMDGSRYGYTF
TGTGCCAGTAGGATGGACGGTTCACGGTATGGCTACACCTTC
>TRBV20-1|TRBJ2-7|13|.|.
CSARAPLLYEQYF
TGCAGTGCTAGAGCCCCCCTTCTCTACGAGCAGTACTTC
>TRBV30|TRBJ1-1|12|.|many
CAWSDKFTEAFF
TGTGCCTGGAGTGACAAGTTCACTGAAGCTTTCTTT
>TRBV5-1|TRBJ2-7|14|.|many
CASSSRGNAYEQYF
TGCGCCAGCAGTAGCCGGGGCAACGCCTACGAGCAGTACTTC
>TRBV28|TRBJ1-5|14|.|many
CASGGRQFNQPQHF
TGTGCTTCCGGAGGACGGCAATTCAATCAGCCCCAGCATTTT
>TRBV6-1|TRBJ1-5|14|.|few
CASQGRTGSQPQHF
TGTGCCAGCCAGGGTAGGACTGGTTCCCAGCCCCAGCATTTT
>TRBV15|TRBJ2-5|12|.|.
CATNQWGETQYF
TGTGCCACCAACCAGTGGGGAGAGACCCAGTACTTC
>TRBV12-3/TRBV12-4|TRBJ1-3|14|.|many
CASSLVRSGNTIYF
TGTGCCAGCAGTTTAGTTCGCTCTGGAAACACCATATATTTT
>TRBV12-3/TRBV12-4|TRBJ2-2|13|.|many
CASSFGWSGELFF
TGTGCCAGCAGTTTTGGGTGGTCCGGGGAGCTGTTTTTT
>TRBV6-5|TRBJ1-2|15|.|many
CASSLDFTKAYGYTF
TGTGCCAGCAGTTTAGACTTTACCAAGGCCTATGGCTACACCTTC
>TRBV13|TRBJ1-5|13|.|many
CASSLGPFQPQHF
TGTGCCAGCAGCTTAGGCCCCTTTCAGCCCCAGCATTTT
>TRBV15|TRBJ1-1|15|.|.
CATSRGGSLNTEAFF
TGTGCCACCAGCAGAGGTGGGTCCTTGAACACTGAAGCTTTCTTT
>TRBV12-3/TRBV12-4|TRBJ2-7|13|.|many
CASSSQGNYEQYF
TGTGCCAGCAGTTCCCAGGGGAACTACGAGCAGTACTTC
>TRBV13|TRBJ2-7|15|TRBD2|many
CASSSSGTGSYEQYF
TGTGCCAGCAGCAGTAGCGGGACGGGCTCCTACGAGCAGTACTTC
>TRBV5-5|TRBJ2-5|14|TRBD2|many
CASSLRLAGETQYF
TGTGCCAGCAGCTTGAGATTAGCGGGAGAGACCCAGTACTTC
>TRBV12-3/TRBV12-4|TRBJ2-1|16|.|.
CASRYSGTTPYNEQFF
TGTGCCAGCAGATACTCCGGGACCACCCCCTACAATGAGCAGTTCTTC
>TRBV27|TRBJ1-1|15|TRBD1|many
CASSLSGTGNTEAFF
TGTGCCAGCAGTTTATCAGGGACAGGGAACACTGAAGCTTTCTTT
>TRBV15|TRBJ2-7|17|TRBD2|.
CATSRDSLRGRAYEQYF
TGTGCCACCAGCAGAGATTCCCTCCGGGGGAGGGCCTACGAGCAGTACTTC
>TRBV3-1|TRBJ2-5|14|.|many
CASSQDWTKETQYF
TGTGCCAGCAGCCAAGATTGGACAAAAGAGACCCAGTACTTC
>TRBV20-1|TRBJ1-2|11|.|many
CSDRGSYGYTF
TGCAGTGATAGGGGGTCCTATGGCTACACCTTC
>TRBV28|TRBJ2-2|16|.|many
CASTIRTGGFTGELFF
TGTGCCAGCACTATTAGGACTGGGGGTTTCACCGGGGAGCTGTTTTTT